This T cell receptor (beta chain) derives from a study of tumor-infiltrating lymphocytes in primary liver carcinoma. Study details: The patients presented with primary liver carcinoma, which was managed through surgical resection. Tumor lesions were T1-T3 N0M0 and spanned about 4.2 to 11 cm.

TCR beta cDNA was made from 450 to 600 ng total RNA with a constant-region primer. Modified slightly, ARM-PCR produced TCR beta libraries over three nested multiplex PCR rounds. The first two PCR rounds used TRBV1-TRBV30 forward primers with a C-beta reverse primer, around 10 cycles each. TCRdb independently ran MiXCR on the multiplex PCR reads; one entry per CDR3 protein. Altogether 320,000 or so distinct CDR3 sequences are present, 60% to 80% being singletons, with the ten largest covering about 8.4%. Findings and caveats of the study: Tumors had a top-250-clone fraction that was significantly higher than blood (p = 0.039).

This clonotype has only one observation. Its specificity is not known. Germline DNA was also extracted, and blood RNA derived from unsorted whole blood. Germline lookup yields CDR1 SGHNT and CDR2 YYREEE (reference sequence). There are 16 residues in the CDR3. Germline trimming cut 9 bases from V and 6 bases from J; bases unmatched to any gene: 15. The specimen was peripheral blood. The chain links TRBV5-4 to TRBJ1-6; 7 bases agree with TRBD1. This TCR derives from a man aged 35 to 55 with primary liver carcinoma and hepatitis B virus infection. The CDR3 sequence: CAIRSQGGQSNSPLHF. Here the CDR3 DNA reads TGTGCCATCAGGTCCCAGGGGGGACAGAGTAATTCACCCCTCCACTTT.